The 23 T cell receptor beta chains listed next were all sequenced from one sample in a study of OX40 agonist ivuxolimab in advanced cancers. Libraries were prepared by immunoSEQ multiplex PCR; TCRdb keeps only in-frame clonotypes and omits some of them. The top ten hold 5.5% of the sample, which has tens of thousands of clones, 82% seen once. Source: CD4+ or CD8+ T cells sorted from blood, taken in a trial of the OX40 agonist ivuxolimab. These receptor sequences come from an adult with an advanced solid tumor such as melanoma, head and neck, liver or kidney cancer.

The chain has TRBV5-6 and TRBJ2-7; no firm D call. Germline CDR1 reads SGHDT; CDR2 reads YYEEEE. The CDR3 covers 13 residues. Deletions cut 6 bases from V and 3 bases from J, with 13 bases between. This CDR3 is CASTGWGNYEQYV. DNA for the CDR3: TGTGCCAGCACCGGGTGGGGTAACTACGAGCAGTACGTC.

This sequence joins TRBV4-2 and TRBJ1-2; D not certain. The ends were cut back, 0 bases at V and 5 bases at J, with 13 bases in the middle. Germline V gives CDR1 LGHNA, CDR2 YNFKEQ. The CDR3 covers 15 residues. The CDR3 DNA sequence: TGTGCCAGCAGCCAAGAGCTGGTTCTTCCATATGGCTACACCTTC. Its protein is CASSQELVLPYGYTF.

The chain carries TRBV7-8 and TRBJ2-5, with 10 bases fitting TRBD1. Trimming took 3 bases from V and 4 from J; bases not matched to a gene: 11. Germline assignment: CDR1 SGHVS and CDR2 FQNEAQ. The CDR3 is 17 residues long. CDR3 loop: CASSLGDRGLGVETQYF. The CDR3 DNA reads TGTGCCAGCAGCTTGGGGGACAGGGGATTAGGTGTAGAGACCCAGTACTTC.

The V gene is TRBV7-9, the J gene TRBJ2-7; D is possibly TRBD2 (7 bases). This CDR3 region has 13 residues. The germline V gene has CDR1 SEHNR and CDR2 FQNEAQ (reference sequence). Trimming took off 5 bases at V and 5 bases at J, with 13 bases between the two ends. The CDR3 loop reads CASSLRGLDEQYF. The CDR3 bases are TGTGCCAGCAGCCTGCGGGGGCTGGACGAGCAGTACTTC.

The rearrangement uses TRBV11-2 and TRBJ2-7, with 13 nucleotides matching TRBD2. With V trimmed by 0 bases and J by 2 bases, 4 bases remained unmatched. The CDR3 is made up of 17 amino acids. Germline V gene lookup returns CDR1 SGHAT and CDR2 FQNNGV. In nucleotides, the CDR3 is TGTGCCAGCAGCTTAGATGGACTAGCGGGAGCTACCTACGAGCAGTACTTC. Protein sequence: CASSLDGLAGATYEQYF.

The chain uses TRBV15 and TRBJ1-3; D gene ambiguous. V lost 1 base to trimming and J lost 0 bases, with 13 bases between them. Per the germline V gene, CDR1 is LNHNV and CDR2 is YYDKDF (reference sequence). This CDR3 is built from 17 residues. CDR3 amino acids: CATSRVVDTYSGNTIYF. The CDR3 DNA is TGTGCCACCAGCAGAGTCGTCGACACCTACTCTGGAAACACCATATATTTT.

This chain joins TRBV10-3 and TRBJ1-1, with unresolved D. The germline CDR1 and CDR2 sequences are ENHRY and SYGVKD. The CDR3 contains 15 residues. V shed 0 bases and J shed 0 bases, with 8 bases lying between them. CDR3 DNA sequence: TGTGCCATCAGTGAGTCTGCAGATTTGAACACTGAAGCTTTCTTT. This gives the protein CAISESADLNTEAFF.

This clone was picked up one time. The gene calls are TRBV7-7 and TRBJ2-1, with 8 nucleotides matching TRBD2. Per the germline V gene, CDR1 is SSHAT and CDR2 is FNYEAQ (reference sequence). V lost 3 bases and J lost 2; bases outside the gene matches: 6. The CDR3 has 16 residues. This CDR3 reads CASSLKAGVPYNEQFF. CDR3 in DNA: TGTGCCAGCAGCTTGAAAGCGGGAGTCCCCTACAATGAGCAGTTCTTC.

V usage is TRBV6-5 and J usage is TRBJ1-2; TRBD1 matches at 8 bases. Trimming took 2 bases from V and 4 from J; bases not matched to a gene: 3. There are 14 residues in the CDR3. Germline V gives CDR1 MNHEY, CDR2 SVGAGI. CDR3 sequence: CASSYAGGGYGYTF. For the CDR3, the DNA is TGTGCCAGCAGTTACGCAGGGGGCGGCTATGGCTACACCTTC.

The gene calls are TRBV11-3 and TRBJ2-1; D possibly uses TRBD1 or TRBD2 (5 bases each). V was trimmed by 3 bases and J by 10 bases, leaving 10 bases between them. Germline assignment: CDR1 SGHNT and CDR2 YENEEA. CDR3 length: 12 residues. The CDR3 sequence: CASSLGEREQFF. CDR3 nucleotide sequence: TGTGCCAGCAGCTTGGGGGAACGGGAGCAGTTCTTC.

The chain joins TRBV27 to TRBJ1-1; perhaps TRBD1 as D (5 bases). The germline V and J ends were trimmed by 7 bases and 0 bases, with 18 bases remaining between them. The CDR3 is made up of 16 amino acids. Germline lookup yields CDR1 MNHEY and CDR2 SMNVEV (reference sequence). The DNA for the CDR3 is TGTGCCAGCATACCCAGGGCCAATCTCCTGAACACTGAAGCTTTCTTT. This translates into CASIPRANLLNTEAFF.

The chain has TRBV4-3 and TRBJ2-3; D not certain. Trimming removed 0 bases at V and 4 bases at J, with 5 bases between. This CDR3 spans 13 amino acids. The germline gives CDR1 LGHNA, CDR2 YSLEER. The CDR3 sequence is CASSQELADTQYF. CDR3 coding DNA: TGCGCCAGCAGCCAAGAATTGGCAGATACGCAGTATTTT.

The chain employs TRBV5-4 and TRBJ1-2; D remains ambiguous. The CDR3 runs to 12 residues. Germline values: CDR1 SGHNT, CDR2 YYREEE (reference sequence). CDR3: CADQPFNYGYTF. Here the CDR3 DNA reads TGTGCTGACCAACCCTTTAACTATGGCTACACCTTC.

CDR3 protein: CASTSAGGSYEQYF. In DNA form, the CDR3 reads TGCGCCAGCACCTCGGCGGGGGGCTCCTACGAGCAGTACTTC. This chain links TRBV5-1 with TRBJ2-7; 8 positions agree with TRBD2. J gave up 0 bases and V 6 bases, and 5 bases lay outside the gene matches. From germline, CDR1 is SGHRS and CDR2 YFSETQ. This CDR3 is 14 amino acids long.

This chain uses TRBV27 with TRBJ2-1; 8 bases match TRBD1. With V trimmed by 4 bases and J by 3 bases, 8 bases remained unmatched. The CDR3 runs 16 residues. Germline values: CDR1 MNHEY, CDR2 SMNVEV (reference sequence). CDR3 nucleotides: TGTGCCAGCAGTTCCGGACAGGGCGGATACTACAATGAGCAGTTCTTC. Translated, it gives CASSSGQGGYYNEQFF.

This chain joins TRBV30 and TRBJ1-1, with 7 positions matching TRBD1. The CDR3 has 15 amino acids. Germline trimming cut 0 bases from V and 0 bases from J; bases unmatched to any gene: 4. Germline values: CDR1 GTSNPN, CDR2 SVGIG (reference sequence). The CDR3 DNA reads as TGTGCCTGGAGTGTCCTTAGGGGGCTGAACACTGAAGCTTTCTTT. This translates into CAWSVLRGLNTEAFF. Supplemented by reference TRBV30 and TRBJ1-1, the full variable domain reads SQTIHQWPATLVQPVGSPLSLECTVEGTSNPNLYWYRQAAGRGLQLLFYSVGIGQISSEVPQNLSASRPQDRQFILSSKKLLLSDSGFYLCAWSVLRGLNTEAFFGQGTRLTVV.

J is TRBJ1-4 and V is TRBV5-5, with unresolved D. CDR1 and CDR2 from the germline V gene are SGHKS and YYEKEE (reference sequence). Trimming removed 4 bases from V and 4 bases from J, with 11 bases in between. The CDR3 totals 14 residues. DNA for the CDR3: TGTGCCAGCAGCCCACACAAGAATAATGAAAAACTGTTTTTT. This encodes CASSPHKNNEKLFF.

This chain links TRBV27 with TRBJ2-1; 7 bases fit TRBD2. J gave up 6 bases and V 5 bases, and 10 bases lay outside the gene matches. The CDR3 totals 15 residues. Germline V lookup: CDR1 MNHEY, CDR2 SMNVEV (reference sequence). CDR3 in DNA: TGTGCCAGCAGTCCAAAGATGACTAGCCTCAATGAGCAGTTCTTC. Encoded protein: CASSPKMTSLNEQFF.

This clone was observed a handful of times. CDR3 loop: CASSFGQGGRGYTF. In DNA form, the CDR3 reads TGTGCCAGCAGTTTCGGACAGGGAGGTCGGGGCTACACCTTC. The chain joins TRBV27 to TRBJ1-2, with 8 bases identical to TRBD1. J lost 8 bases, V lost 3 bases, and 8 bases had no gene match. The CDR3 is 14 residues long. Germline loops: CDR1 MNHEY, CDR2 SMNVEV (reference sequence).

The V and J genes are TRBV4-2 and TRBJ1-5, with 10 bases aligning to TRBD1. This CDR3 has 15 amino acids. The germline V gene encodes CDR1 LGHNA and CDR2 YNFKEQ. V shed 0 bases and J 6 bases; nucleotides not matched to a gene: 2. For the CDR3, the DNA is TGTGCCAGCAGCCAAGATGGGGACAGGGGTCAGCCCCAGCATTTT. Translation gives CASSQDGDRGQPQHF.

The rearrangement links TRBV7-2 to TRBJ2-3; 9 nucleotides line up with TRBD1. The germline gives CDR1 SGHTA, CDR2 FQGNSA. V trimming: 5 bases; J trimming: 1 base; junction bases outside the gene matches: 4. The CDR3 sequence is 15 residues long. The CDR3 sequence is CASSMTGGGTDTQYF. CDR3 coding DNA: TGTGCCAGCAGCATGACAGGGGGGGGCACAGATACGCAGTATTTT. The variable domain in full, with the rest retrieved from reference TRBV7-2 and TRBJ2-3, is GAGVSQSPSNKVTEKGKDVELRCDPISGHTALYWYRQSLGQGLEFLIYFQGNSAPDKSGLPSDRFSAERTGGSVSTLTIQRTQQEDSAVYLCASSMTGGGTDTQYFGPGTRLTVL.

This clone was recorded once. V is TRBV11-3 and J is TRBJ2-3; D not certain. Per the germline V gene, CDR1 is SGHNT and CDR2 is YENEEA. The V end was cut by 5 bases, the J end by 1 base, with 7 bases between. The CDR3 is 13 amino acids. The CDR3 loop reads CASSPRGTDTQYF. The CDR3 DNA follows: TGTGCCAGCAGCCCCCGCGGCACAGATACGCAGTATTTT.

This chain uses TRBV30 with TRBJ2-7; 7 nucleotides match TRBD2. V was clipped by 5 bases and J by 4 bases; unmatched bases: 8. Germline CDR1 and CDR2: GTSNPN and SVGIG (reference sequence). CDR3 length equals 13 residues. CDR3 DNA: TGTGCCTGGTCGCGGGGGAGCGGGTACGAGCAGTACTTC. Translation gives CAWSRGSGYEQYF.